The next 22 T cell receptor beta chains were all read from a single sample in a study of blood T cell repertoires in COVID-19. Method: immunoSEQ multiplex PCR; TCRdb's copy keeps in-frame clones and lacks some. The sample shows 90,000 to 140,000 clones, 85% to 90% of them seen only once. Sequencing was carried out using peripheral blood. The origin of the receptors is a man in his fifties or sixties with acute or convalescent COVID-19.

This clone was seen only a few times. This chain links TRBV6-6 with TRBJ2-7, with D unresolved. This CDR3 region has 10 residues. Germline V gene lookup returns CDR1 MNHNY and CDR2 SVGAGI (reference sequence). Trimming cost V 8 bases and J 7 bases, with 9 bases left between them. CDR3 in DNA: TGTGCCAGCGGTGTGGAGGAGCAGTACTTC. This gives the protein CASGVEEQYF.

The chain uses TRBV19 and TRBJ2-2, with TRBD1 identical over 7 bases. The CDR3 extends over 15 amino acids. Germline V gene data show CDR1 as LNHDA and CDR2 as SQIVND (reference sequence). The J segment lost 1 base and the V segment lost 6 bases, leaving 5 bases of the junction unmatched. CDR3 loop: CASRNRGQNTGELFF. DNA for the CDR3: TGTGCCAGTAGAAACAGGGGCCAGAACACCGGGGAGCTGTTTTTT. The variable domain in full, with the rest retrieved from reference TRBV19 and TRBJ2-2, is DGGITQSPKYLFRKEGQNVTLSCEQNLNHDAMYWYRQDPGQGLRLIYYSQIVNDFQKGDIAEGYSVSREKKESFPLTVTSAQKNPTAFYLCASRNRGQNTGELFFGEGSRLTVL.

This clone was recorded once. The chain uses TRBV29-1 and TRBJ1-2; D unclear. Germline V gene sequence: CDR1 SQVTM, CDR2 ANQGSEA. The V and J ends lost 1 base and 6 bases respectively, with 15 bases between them. This CDR3 is 14 amino acids long. In DNA form, the CDR3 reads TGCAGCGTTGAAGTCGGACTCCGCGGCGATGGCTACACCTTC. Translated, it gives CSVEVGLRGDGYTF.

The V call is TRBV6-2 or TRBV6-3, the J call TRBJ2-3; D not resolved. Germline CDR1 reads MNHEY; CDR2 reads SVGEGT. This CDR3 has 14 amino acids. Trimming removed 0 bases at V and 0 bases at J, with 4 bases between. CDR3: CASSYSTSTDTQYF. Written as DNA, the CDR3 is TGTGCCAGCAGTTACTCGACTAGCACAGATACGCAGTATTTT.

The J gene is TRBJ2-7, the V gene TRBV2, with a weak D call TRBD1 (5 bases). The length of the CDR3 is 13 residues. Between the trimmed V and J ends, which lost 6 bases and 3 bases, there was a span of 12 bases. Germline-derived CDR1 and CDR2 are SNHLY and FYNNEI. The CDR3 DNA reads as TGTGCCAGCAGGGGCAGGACATTCTACGAGCAGTACTTC. Its protein is CASRGRTFYEQYF. The full variable domain, rest sourced from reference TRBV2 and TRBJ2-7, is EPEVTQTPSHQVTQMGQEVILRCVPISNHLYFYWYRQILGQKVEFLVSFYNNEISEKSEIFDDQFSVERPDGSNFTLKIRSTKLEDSAMYFCASRGRTFYEQYFGPGTRLTVT.

The CDR3 region has the DNA TGTGCCAGCAGCTTAGGTAGCAACTCCCAGTACTTC. It yields the protein CASSLGSNSQYF. The gene calls are TRBV11-1 and TRBJ2-5, with D uncertain. Germline V gene data show CDR1 as SGHAT and CDR2 as FQDESV (reference sequence). This CDR3 region has 12 residues. Between the trimmed V and J ends, which lost 1 base and 9 bases, there was a span of 9 bases.

The V call is TRBV27, the J call TRBJ2-1, with D possibly matching TRBD2 (6 bases). The CDR3 is 16 residues long. V lost 5 bases and J 4 bases, leaving 18 bases between the germline ends. Germline loops: CDR1 MNHEY, CDR2 SMNVEV (reference sequence). The DNA of the CDR3 is TGTGCCAGCAGTACGCGACTAGACACAGTATACAATGAGCAGTTCTTC. Protein product: CASSTRLDTVYNEQFF.

This clone was seen a single time. The rearrangement joins TRBV19 to TRBJ1-2, with D perhaps matching TRBD1 (5 bases). CDR3 length: 16 residues. Trimming stripped 2 bases from V and 4 bases from J, with 17 bases between. Germline CDR1 LNHDA, CDR2 SQIVND (reference sequence). CDR3 residues: CASSISNRPTGYGYTF. The CDR3 DNA sequence: TGTGCCAGTAGTATAAGTAACAGGCCTACGGGCTATGGCTACACCTTC.

This rearrangement joins TRBV6-1 to TRBJ1-6, with 9 bases aligning to TRBD1. V trimming: 4 bases; J trimming: 13 bases; junction bases outside the gene matches: 14. The germline V gene encodes CDR1 MNHNS and CDR2 SASEGT. This CDR3 region has 16 residues. CDR3 nucleotides: TGTGCCAGCAGTGGGGGCCGGGGACAGGGATTTGGGCCCCTCCACTTT. As protein: CASSGGRGQGFGPLHF.

This chain links TRBV7-2 with TRBJ2-7; the match to TRBD2 covers 12 bases. The CDR3 is 15 residues long. Germline V gene data show CDR1 as SGHTA and CDR2 as FQGNSA. The junction had 3 bases not matched to a gene; V was cut back by 5 bases and J by 1 base. CDR3 residues: CASSPGLAGSYEQYF. The CDR3 coding sequence is TGTGCCAGCAGCCCCGGACTAGCGGGGTCCTACGAGCAGTACTTC. The whole variable domain, remainder taken from reference TRBV7-2 and TRBJ2-7, is GAGVSQSPSNKVTEKGKDVELRCDPISGHTALYWYRQSLGQGLEFLIYFQGNSAPDKSGLPSDRFSAERTGGSVSTLTIQRTQQEDSAVYLCASSPGLAGSYEQYFGPGTRLTVT.

The CDR3 sequence is CASSPFSRGNEQFF. For the CDR3, the DNA is TGTGCCAGCAGCCCCTTTTCCAGGGGCAATGAGCAGTTCTTC. V usage is TRBV7-2 and J usage is TRBJ2-1; the D gene is possibly TRBD1 (6 bases). V shed 5 bases and J shed 6 bases, with 14 bases lying between them. CDR1 and CDR2 (germline): SGHTA, FQGNSA. The CDR3 consists of 14 residues.

The rearrangement links TRBV5-6 to TRBJ2-1, with 11 bases aligning to TRBD1. Per germline, CDR1 SGHDT and CDR2 YYEEEE. The CDR3 spans 16 residues. Trimming cost V 2 bases and J 1 base; bases outside gene matches: 2. The CDR3 is CASSLGQGASYNEQFF. The CDR3 coding sequence is TGTGCCAGCAGCTTAGGACAGGGGGCTTCCTACAATGAGCAGTTCTTC.

The chain recombines TRBV4-2 with TRBJ2-3, with D perhaps TRBD1 (6 bases). Germline V gene lookup returns CDR1 LGHNA and CDR2 YNFKEQ. CDR3 length: 15 amino acids. V lost 5 bases and J 0 bases, leaving 12 bases between the germline ends. CDR3 residues: CASSTRQVSTDTQYF. The CDR3 nucleotides read TGTGCCAGCAGCACCCGACAGGTTAGCACAGATACGCAGTATTTT.

The V call is TRBV15, the J call TRBJ2-7, with 7 bases aligning to TRBD1. The germline V gene encodes CDR1 LNHNV and CDR2 YYDKDF (reference sequence). The V and J ends lost 3 bases and 2 bases, in that order; junction bases with no gene match: 19. This CDR3 contains 19 residues. In DNA form, the CDR3 reads TGTGCCACCAGCAGGTACCGACAGGGCCCAAGGGCCTCTACCTACGAGCAGTACTTC. Amino acids: CATSRYRQGPRASTYEQYF.

This chain uses TRBV3-1 (or the pseudogene TRBV3-2) with TRBJ1-3, with D possibly TRBD1 on 6 matching bases. Germline values: CDR1 LGHDT, CDR2 YNNKEL (reference sequence). This CDR3 is built from 15 residues. Deletions cut 6 bases from V and 0 bases from J, with 12 bases between. The CDR3 DNA follows: TGTGCCAGCAGTGCACAGGGAATCTCTGGAAACACCATATATTTT. It translates to CASSAQGISGNTIYF.

The chain carries TRBV28 and TRBJ2-7, with 7 bases identical to TRBD1. CDR3 length equals 14 residues. Unmatched junction bases numbered 8, after V lost 5 bases and J lost 4 bases. Germline V gene sequence: CDR1 MDHEN, CDR2 SYDVKM. The CDR3 spells CASSPHGTDYEQYF. CDR3 bases: TGTGCCAGCAGTCCTCACGGGACAGATTACGAGCAGTACTTC.

The J gene is TRBJ1-2, the V gene TRBV29-1, with 9 nucleotides matching TRBD1. Losses at the gene ends were 3 bases for V and 8 bases for J; bases not matched to a gene: 13. The length of the CDR3 is 15 residues. Germline CDR1 is SQVTM and CDR2 is ANQGSEA. CDR3 protein: CSVDTMGQGSWGYTF. The CDR3 DNA follows: TGCAGCGTTGATACGATGGGACAGGGTAGTTGGGGCTACACCTTC. Using reference TRBV29-1 and TRBJ1-2 for the parts outside the CDR3, the full variable domain is SAVISQKPSRDICQRGTSLTIQCQVDSQVTMMFWYRQQPGQSLTLIATANQGSEATYESGFVIDKFPISRPNLTFSTLTVSNMSPEDSSIYLCSVDTMGQGSWGYTFGSGTRLTVV.

J is TRBJ2-1 and V is TRBV7-2, with TRBD2 matching 14 bases. Losses at the gene ends were 5 bases for V and 7 bases for J; bases not matched to a gene: 7. The CDR3 is 16 amino acids. Germline CDR1 is SGHTA and CDR2 is FQGNSA. The CDR3 reads CASSAGLAGGGNEQFF. The DNA of the CDR3 is TGTGCCAGCAGCGCAGGACTAGCGGGGGGCGGAAATGAGCAGTTCTTC.

The chain employs TRBV9 and TRBJ2-7; 7 bases line up with TRBD1. Germline CDR1 and CDR2: SGDLS and YYNGEE. J gave up 6 bases and V 0 bases, and 12 bases lay outside the gene matches. The CDR3 totals 16 residues. CDR3 amino acids: CASSVESGGRLGEQYF. The CDR3 region has the DNA TGTGCCAGCAGCGTAGAATCAGGGGGTCGATTGGGCGAGCAGTACTTC.

The chain employs TRBV18 and TRBJ2-2; 8 bases line up with TRBD2. The CDR3 spans 16 residues. V was clipped by 5 bases and J by 0 bases; unmatched bases: 5. Germline V gene lookup returns CDR1 KGHSH and CDR2 LQKENI. The CDR3 bases are TGTGCCAGCTCATCGGCGGGGGGTACGAACACCGGGGAGCTGTTTTTT. This translates into CASSSAGGTNTGELFF.

The chain joins TRBV6-4 to TRBJ2-1, with TRBD2 matching 8 bases. The junction had 7 bases not matched to a gene; V was cut back by 6 bases and J by 3 bases. From germline, CDR1 is MRHNA and CDR2 SNTAGT. The length of the CDR3 is 15 residues. This CDR3 is CASSPGRGGYNEQFF. CDR3 bases: TGTGCCAGCAGCCCCGGGAGGGGGGGCTACAATGAGCAGTTCTTC.

This chain links TRBV9 with TRBJ2-6; D is possibly TRBD1 (8 bases). Germline V gene lookup returns CDR1 SGDLS and CDR2 YYNGEE. CDR3 length: 21 amino acids. The V and J ends lost 0 bases and 1 base respectively, with 23 bases between them. The CDR3 spells CASSVATGGQGLISGANVLTF. The CDR3 coding sequence is TGTGCCAGCAGCGTAGCTACGGGAGGACAGGGTTTAATTTCTGGGGCCAACGTCCTGACTTTC.